This TCR beta chain is drawn from a study of blood T cell repertoires in COVID-19. The count of this clone is one. In the original processing: Amplification from reference gene primers served as the basis for estimated nucleated cell counts. Using immunoSEQ multiplex PCR, the repertoire was profiled, and TCRdb retains in-frame clones only, with some absent. V, J and clone size are those of that table, while D and trimming were read from the DNA. This table holds over 250,000 clones, 88% found once. The sequence came from a woman in her forties who had recovered from COVID-19. Input material: peripheral blood.

This CDR3 reads CASSEGTAGEKLFF. For the CDR3, the DNA is TGCGCCAGCAGTGAAGGGACAGCGGGTGAAAAACTGTTTTTT. V is TRBV10-1 and J is TRBJ1-4; 7 positions match TRBD1. J was trimmed by 7 bases and V by 3 bases; bases with no gene match: 5. In germline, CDR1 is WNHNN, CDR2 SYGVQD (reference sequence). The CDR3 length is 14 residues.